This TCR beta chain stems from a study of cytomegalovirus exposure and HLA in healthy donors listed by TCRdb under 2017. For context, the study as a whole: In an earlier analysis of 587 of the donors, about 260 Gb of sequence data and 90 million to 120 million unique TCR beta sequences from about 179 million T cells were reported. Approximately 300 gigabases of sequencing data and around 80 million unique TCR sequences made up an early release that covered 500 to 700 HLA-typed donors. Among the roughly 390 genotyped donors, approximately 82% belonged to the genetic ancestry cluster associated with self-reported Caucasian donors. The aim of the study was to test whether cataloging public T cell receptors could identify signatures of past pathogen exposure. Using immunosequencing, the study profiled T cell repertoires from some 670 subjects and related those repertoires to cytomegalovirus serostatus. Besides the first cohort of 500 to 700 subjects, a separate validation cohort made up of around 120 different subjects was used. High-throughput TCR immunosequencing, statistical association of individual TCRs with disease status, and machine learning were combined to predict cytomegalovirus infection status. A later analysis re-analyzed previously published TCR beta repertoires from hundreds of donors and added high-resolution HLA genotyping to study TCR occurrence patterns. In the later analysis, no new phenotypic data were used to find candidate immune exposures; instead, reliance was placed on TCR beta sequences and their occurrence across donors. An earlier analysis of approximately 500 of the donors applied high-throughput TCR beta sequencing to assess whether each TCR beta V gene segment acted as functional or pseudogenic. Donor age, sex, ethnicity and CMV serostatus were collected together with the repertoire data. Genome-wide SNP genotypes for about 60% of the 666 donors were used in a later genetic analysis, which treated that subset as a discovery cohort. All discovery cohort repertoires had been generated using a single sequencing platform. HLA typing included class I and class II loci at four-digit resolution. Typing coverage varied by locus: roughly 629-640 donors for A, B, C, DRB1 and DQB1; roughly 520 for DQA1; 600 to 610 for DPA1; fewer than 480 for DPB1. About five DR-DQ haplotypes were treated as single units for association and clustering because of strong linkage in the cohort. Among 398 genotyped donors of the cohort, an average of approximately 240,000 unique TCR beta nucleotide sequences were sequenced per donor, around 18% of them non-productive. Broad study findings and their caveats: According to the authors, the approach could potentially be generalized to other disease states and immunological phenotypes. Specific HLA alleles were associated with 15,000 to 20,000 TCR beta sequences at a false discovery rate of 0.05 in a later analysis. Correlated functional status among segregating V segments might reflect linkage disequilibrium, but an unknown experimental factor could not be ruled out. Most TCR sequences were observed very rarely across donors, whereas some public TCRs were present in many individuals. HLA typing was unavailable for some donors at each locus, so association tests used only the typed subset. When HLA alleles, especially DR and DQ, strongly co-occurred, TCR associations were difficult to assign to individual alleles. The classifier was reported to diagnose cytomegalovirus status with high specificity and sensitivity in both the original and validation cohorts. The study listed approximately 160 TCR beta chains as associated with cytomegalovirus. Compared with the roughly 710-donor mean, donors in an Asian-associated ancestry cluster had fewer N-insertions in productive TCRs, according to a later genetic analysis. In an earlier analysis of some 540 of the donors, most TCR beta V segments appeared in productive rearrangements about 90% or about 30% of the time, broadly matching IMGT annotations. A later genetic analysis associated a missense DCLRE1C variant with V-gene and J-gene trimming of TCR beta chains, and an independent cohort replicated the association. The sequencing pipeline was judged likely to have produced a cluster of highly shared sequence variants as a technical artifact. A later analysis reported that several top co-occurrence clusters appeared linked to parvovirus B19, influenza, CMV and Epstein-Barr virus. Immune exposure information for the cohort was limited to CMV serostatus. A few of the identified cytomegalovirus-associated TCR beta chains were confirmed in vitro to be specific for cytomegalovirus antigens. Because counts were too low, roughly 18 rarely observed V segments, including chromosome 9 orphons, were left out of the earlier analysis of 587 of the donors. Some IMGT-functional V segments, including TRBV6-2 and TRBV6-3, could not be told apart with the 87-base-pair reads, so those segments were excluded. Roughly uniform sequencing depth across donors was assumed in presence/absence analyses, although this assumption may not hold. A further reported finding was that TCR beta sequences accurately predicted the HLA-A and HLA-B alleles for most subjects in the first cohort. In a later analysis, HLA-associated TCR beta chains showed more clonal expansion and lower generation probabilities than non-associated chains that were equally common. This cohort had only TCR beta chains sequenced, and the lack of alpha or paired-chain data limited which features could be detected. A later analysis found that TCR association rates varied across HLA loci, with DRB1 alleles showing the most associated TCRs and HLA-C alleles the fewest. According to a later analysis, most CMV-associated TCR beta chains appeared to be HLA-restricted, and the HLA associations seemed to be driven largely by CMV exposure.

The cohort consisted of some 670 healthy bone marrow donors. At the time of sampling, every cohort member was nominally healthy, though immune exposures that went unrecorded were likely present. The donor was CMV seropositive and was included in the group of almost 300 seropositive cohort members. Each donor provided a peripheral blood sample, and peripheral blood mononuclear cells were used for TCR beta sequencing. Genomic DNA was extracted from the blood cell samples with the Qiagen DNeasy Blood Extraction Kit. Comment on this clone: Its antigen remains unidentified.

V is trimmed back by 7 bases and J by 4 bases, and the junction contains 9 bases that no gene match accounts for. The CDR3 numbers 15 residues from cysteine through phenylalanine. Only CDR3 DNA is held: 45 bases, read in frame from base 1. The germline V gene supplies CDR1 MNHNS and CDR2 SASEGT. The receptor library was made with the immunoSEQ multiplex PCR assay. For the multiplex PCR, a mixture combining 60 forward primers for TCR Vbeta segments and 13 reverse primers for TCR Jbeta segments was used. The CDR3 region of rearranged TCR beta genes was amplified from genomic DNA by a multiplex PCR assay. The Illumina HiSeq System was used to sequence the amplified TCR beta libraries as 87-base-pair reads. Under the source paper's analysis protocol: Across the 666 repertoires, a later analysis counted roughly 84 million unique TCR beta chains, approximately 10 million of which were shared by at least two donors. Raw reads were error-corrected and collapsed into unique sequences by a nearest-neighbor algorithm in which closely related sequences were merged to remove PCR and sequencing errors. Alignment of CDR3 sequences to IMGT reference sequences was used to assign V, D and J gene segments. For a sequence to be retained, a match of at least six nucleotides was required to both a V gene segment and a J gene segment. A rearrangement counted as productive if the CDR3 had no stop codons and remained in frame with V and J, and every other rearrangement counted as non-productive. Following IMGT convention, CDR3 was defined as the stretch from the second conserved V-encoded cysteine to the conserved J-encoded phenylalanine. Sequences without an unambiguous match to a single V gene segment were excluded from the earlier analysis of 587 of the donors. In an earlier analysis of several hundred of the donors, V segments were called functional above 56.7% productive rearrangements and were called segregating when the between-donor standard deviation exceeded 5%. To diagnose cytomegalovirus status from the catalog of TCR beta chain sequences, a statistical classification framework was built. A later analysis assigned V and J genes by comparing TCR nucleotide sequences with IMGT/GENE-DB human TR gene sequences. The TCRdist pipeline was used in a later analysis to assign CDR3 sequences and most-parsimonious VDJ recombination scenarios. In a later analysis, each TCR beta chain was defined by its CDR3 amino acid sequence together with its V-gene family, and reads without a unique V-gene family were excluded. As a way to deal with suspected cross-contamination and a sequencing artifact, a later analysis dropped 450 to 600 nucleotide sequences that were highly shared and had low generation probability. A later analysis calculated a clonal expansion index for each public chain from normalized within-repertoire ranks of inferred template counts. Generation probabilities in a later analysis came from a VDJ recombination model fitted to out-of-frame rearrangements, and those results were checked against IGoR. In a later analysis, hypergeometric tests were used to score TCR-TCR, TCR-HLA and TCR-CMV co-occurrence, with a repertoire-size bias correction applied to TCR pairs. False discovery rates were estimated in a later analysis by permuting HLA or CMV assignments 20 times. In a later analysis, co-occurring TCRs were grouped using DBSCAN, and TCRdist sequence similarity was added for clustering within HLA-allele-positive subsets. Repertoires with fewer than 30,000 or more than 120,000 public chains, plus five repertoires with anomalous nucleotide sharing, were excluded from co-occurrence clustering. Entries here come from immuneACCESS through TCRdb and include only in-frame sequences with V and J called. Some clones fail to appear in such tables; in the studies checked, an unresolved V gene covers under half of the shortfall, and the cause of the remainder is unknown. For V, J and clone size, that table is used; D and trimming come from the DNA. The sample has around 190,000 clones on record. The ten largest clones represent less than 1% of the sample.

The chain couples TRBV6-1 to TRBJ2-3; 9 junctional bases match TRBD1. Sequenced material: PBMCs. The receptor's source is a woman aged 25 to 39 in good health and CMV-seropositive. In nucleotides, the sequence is TGTGCCAGCACTCCGGGACAGGGATTGGCAGATACGCAGTATTTT. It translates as CASTPGQGLADTQYF.